The following is a T cell receptor (beta chain) sequence with its context. Its specificity is not known. Clones were read by immunoSEQ multiplex PCR, and TCRdb kept only the in-frame ones, dropping some. This sample has some 630,000 clones, with approximately 96% found just once. These data come from a study of shared clonotypes between healthy human individuals. Overall study: Three plates each covered CD4 naive and memory; CD8 naive two, CD8 memory one.

This CDR3 contains 12 residues. CDR1 is LNHNV, CDR2 YYDKDF, per germline (reference sequence). V was cut by 5 bases and J by 3 bases, with 5 bases left in between. Study-wide points: Enrolling few donors narrowed the genetic and exposure-history diversity that was represented. When compared with the clonotypes that were shared by all four sorted-subset donors, the non-shared clonotypes turned out to have lower generation probabilities.

Terminally differentiated effector memory CD45RA+ cells were excluded by CCR7 positive selection of CD45RO-negative cells. Sequenced material: naive CD8+ T cells sorted from blood. The V call is TRBV15, the J call TRBJ2-1; D gene uncertain. The source is a woman aged 25 to 39 in good health. The CDR3 nucleotides are TGTGCCACCAGCGGCGGCTACAATGAGCAGTTCTTC. Protein product: CATSGGYNEQFF.